Given below is one T cell receptor beta chain in context. The ends lost 3 bases at V and 3 bases at J; junction bases unmatched: 5. The CDR3 consists of 14 residues. The V gene's germline CDR1 is DFQATT and CDR2 SNEGSKA (reference sequence). As handled by the study authors: Using reference gene primer amplification, nucleated cell counts were estimated. Here immunoSEQ multiplex PCR was the method, and the copy in TCRdb shows in-frame clones only, minus some. The V and J calls and the clone size are those of that table, but D and trimming were determined from the DNA. The sample has about 330,000 clones, around 89% seen once. The data originate from a study of blood T cell repertoires in COVID-19. Study overall: The United States, Italy and Spain supplied acute and convalescent COVID-19 samples. In each case, the material was cDNA or gDNA derived from T cells, B-cell-depleted T cells, or PBMCs.

V and J are TRBV20-1 and TRBJ1-3; 7 nucleotides align to TRBD1. Sequencing was done on a sample of peripheral blood. The receptor was derived from a woman aged 45-59 years with active or convalescent COVID-19. The CDR3 here is CSASWTGGGNTIYF. CDR3 in DNA: TGCAGTGCTAGTTGGACAGGCGGTGGAAACACCATATATTTT.